Reported below is one TCR beta chain. In its sample, this clone was seen a few times. This clone's antigen is unknown. No much larger clone exists at a distance of one base, and base qualities are not known. For TCR beta library preparation, about 2 micrograms of genomic DNA was extracted from cryopreserved PBMCs. Longitudinal blood samples from CLL patients on ibrutinib monotherapy were analyzed using high-throughput TCR beta sequencing. The patients were enrolled in a single-center, open-label phase 2 trial of ibrutinib monotherapy. These data come from a study of cytotoxic CD8 clonotypes in ibrutinib-treated CLL (dated by TCRdb to the early 2020s). About the study as a whole: The cohort had over ten relapsed/refractory and around 14 treatment-naive patients; under 18 were IGHV unmutated. On average, each sample had about 250,000 productive templates and 94,082 productive rearrangements. Samples at response were collected after a median of 12 months of treatment, with a range of about 6 to 40 months. Partial responses were observed in some 24 patients and complete responses in 2; after a median follow-up of 68 months, remission was maintained in approximately 14 patients and progression was observed in some twelve. Of the 86 people in the trial, 25 to 30 had longitudinal samples available. Every sample from remission and from progressive disease was obtained while the patients were still on ibrutinib. Cryopreserved peripheral blood mononuclear cells were obtained before treatment, at response, and at either sustained remission or disease progression. The paper as a whole reports these results and caveats: Clonality increased at ibrutinib response, stayed stable in sustained remission, and fell back toward baseline at progression. Sampling times were not matched between patients in sustained remission and patients whose disease was progressing, and lymph node repertoires were not examined. Public clonotypes were rare and either contracted or stayed stable during treatment, and the rise in clonality at ibrutinib response reflected the expansion of private clonotypes. At baseline, clonality was higher than in age-matched healthy donors and showed a strong correlation with circulating CD8+ T-cell counts.

On a MiSeq, deep resolution sequencing aimed for a depth between 1 in 1 million and 1 in 200,000 T cells, with each clonotype covered 10x on average. The immunoSEQ hsTCRB Kit was used to generate TCR beta libraries. The original methods were these. The data were analyzed with ImmunoSEQ Analyzer and ImmunoSEQ Data Assistant, and V, D and J gene assignments followed IMGT definitions. Clonality, which ranges from 0 to 1, was calculated by subtracting the normalized Shannon entropy of productive rearrangement frequencies from one. Only overrepresented clonotypes making up at least 0.05% of each patient's repertoire were included in the public clonotype analysis. Repertoires from more than ten age-matched healthy donors in immuneACCESS were used as clonality controls. TCRdb took over this immuneACCESS table, retaining in-frame rearrangements with V and J assigned. Such tables are incomplete; in checked studies, under half of the missing clones stem from an unresolved V gene, and the remainder is unexplained. Clonal size and the V and J genes are those of that table, whereas D and trimming came from the DNA. Counted in this sample were approximately 340,000 clones; over 55% of them appeared once. Roughly 6.3% of the sample rests with the top ten.

The sample consisted of PBMCs, taken after 36 months of ibrutinib treatment. The source of this sequence is a human donor with chronic lymphocytic leukemia.

In nucleotides, the sequence is TGTGCCAGCGCGGGACAGGGGGGTCAGCCCCAGCATTTT. It encodes CASAGQGGQPQHF. The chain couples TRBV18 to TRBJ1-5; 11 of the junction bases match TRBD1. V is cut back by 8 bases and J by 6 bases, with 3 bases in the junction unmatched. CDR3 length: 13 amino acids, cysteine to phenylalanine. Only the CDR3 portion is preserved as DNA: 39 bases, with reading frame beginning at the first base. CDR1 and CDR2, looked up from the germline V gene, are KGHSH and LQKENI.